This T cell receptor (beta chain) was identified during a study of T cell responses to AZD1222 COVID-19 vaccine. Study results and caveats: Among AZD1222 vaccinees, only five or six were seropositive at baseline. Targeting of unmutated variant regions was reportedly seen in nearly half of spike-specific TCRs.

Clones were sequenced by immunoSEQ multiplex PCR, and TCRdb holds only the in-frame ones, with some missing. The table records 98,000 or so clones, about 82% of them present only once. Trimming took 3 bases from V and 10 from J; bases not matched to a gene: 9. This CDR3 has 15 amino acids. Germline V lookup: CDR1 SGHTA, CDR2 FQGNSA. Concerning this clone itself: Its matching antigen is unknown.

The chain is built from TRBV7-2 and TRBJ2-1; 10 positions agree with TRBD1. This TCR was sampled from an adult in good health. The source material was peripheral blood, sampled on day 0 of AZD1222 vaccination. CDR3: CASSFDRGRAWEQFF. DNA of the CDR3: TGTGCCAGCAGCTTTGACAGGGGGCGGGCATGGGAGCAGTTCTTC.